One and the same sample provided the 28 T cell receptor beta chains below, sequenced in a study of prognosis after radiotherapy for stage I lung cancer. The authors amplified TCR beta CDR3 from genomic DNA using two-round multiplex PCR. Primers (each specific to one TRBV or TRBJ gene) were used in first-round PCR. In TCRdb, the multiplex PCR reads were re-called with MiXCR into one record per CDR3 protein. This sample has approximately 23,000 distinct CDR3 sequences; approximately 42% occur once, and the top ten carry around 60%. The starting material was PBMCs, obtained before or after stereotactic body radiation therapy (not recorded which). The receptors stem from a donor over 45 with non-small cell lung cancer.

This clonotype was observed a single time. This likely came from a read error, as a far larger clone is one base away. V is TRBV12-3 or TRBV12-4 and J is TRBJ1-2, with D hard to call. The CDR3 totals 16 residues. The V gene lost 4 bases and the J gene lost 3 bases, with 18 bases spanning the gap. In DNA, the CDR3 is TGTGCCAGCAGTTATAAGGGAGGCCCCGGGCACTATGGCTACACCTTC. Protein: CASSYKGGPGHYGYTF.

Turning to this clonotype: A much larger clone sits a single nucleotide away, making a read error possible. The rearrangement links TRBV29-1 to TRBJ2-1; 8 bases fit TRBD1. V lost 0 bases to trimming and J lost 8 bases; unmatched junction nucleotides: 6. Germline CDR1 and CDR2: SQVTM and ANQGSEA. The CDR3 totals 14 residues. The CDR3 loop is CSVEDPGGWYEQFF. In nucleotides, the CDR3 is TGCAGCGTTGAAGACCCAGGGGGCTGGTATGAGCAGTTCTTC.

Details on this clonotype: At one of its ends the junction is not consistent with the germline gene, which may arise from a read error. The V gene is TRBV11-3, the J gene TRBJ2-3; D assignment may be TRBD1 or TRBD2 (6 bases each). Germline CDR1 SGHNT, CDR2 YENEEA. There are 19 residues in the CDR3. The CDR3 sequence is CAISLTGWLSGAKADTQYF. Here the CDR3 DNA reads TGTGCCATCAGCTTAACAGGGTGGCTATCGGGAGCCAAGGCAGATACGCAGTATTTT. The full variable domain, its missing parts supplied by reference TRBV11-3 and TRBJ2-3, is EAGVVQSPRYKIIEKKQPVAFWCNPISGHNTLYWYLQNLGQGPELLIRYENEEAVDDSQLPKDRFSAERLKGVDSTLKIQPAELGDSAVYLCAISLTGWLSGAKADTQYFGPGTRLTVL.

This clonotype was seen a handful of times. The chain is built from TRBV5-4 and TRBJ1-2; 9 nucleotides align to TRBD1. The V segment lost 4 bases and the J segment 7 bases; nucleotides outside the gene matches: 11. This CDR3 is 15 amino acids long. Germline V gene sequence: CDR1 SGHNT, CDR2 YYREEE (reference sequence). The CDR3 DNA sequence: TGTGCCAGCAGCCCGCCCGGGACAGGGTATACTGGCTACACCTTC. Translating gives CASSPPGTGYTGYTF.

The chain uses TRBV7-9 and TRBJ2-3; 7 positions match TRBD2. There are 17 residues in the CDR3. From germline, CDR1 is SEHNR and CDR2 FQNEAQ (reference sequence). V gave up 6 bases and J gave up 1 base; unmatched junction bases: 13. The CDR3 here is CASSLLPGRPRTDTQYF. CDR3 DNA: TGTGCCAGCAGTTTACTGCCCGGGAGGCCGCGCACAGATACGCAGTATTTT.

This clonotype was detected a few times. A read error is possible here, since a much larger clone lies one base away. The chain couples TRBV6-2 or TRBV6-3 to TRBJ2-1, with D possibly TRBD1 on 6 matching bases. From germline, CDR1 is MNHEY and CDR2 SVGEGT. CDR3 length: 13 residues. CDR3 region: CASRRTGNNEQSF. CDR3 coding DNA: TGTGCCAGCAGGCGTACAGGGAATAATGAGCAGTCCTTC.

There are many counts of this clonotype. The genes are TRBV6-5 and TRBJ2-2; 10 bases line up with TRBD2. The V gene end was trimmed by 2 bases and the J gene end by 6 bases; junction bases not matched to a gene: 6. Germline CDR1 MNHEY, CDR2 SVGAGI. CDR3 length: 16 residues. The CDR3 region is CASSYGIAGGSGELFF. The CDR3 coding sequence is TGTGCCAGCAGTTACGGAATAGCGGGGGGATCCGGGGAGCTGTTTTTT.

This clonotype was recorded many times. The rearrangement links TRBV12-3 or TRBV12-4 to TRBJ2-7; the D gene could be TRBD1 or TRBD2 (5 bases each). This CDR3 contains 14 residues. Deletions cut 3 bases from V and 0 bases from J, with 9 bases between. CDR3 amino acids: CASSFRGNSYEQYF. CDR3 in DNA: TGTGCCAGCAGTTTCCGGGGCAACTCCTACGAGCAGTACTTC.

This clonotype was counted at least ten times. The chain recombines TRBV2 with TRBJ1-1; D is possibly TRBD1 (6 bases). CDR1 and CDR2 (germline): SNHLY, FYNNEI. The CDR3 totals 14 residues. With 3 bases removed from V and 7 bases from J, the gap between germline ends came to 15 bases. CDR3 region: CASSDSQGLGEAFF. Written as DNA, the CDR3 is TGTGCCAGCAGTGATTCGCAGGGGTTGGGTGAAGCTTTCTTT.

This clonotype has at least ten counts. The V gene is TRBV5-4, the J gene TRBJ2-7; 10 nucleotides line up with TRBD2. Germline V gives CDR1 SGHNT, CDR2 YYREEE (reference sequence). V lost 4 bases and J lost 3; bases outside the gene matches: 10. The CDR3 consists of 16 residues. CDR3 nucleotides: TGTGCCAGCAGCCCCGGGGGAGCGGGGGGGCTCTACGAGCAGTACTTC. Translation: CASSPGGAGGLYEQYF.

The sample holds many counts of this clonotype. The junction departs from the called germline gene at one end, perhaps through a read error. The CDR3 sequence is CATSDGGLAGVRTGELSF. The CDR3 coding sequence is TGTGCCACCAGTGACGGGGGACTAGCGGGAGTACGGACCGGGGAGCTGTCTTTT. The rearrangement joins TRBV24-1 to TRBJ2-2; 14 bases align to TRBD2. The CDR3 length is 18 residues. Germline CDR1 reads KGHDR; CDR2 reads SFDVKD.

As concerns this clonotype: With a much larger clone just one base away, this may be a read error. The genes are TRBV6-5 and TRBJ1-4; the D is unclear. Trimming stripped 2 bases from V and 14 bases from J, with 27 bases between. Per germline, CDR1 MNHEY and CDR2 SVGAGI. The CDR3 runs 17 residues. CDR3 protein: CASSYPDTEPTMKSLFF. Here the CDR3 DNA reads TGTGCCAGCAGTTACCCAGATACAGAGCCTACAATGAAAAGCCTGTTTTTT.

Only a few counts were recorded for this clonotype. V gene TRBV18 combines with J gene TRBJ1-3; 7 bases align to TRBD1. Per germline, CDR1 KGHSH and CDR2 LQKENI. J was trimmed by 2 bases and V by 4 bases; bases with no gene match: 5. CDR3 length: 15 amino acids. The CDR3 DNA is TGTGCCAGCTCACGAGGACAGGAGGCTGGAAACACCATATATTTT. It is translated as CASSRGQEAGNTIYF.

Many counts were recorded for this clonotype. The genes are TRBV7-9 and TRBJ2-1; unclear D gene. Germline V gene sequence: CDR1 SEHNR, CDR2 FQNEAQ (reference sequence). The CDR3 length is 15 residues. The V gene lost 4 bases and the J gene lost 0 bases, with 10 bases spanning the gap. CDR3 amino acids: CASSSLINSYNEQFF. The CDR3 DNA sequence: TGTGCCAGCAGCTCGCTCATTAACTCCTACAATGAGCAGTTCTTC.

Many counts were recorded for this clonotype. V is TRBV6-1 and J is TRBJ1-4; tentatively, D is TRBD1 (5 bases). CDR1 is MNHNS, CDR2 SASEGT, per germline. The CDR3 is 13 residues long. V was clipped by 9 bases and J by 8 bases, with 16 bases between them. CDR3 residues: CASGQGVLEKLFF. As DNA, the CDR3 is TGTGCCAGTGGCCAAGGGGTCTTGGAAAAACTGTTTTTT.

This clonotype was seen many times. CDR3 DNA sequence: TGTGCCAGCAGTTTCGCCGGGACAGATTACAATGAGCAGTTCTTC. This translates into CASSFAGTDYNEQFF. This chain uses TRBV12-3 or TRBV12-4 with TRBJ2-1; TRBD1 matches 7 bases. The V segment lost 3 bases and the J segment 4 bases; nucleotides outside the gene matches: 6. The CDR3 is 15 amino acids.

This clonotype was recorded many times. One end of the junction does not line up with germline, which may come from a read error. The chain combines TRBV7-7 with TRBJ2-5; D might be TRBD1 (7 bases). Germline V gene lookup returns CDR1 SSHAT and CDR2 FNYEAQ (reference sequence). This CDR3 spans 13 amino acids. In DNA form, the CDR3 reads TGTGCTAGCAGCCAGACAGGGAGGGAGACCCAGTACTTC. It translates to CASSQTGRETQYF.

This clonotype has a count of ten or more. CDR3 in DNA: TGTGCCAGCAGCCATTTGACAGGGCTTACCGGCTACACCTTC. The encoded protein is CASSHLTGLTGYTF. The chain is built from TRBV3-1 and TRBJ1-2, with 7 bases fitting TRBD1. V lost 3 bases to trimming and J lost 8 bases; unmatched junction nucleotides: 9. Germline CDR1 is LGHDT and CDR2 is YNNKEL (reference sequence). The CDR3 has 14 amino acids.

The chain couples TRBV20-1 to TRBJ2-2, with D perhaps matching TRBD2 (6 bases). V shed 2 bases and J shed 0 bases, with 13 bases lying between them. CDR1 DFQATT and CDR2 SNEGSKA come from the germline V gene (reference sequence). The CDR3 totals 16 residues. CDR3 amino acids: CSARHPGTSNTGELFF. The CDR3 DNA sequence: TGCAGTGCTAGACATCCCGGGACTTCGAACACCGGGGAGCTGTTTTTT.

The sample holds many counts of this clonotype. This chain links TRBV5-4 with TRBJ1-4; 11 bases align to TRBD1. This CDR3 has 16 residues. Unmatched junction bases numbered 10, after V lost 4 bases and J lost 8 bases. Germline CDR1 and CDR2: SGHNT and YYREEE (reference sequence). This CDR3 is CASSAGTGTGGEKLFF. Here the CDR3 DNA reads TGTGCCAGCAGCGCCGGAACCGGGACAGGGGGAGAAAAACTGTTTTTT.

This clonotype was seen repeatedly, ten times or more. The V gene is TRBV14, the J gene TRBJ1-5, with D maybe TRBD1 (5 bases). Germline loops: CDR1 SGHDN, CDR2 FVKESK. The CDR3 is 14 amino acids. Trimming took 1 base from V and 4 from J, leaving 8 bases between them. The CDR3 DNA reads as TGTGCCAGCAGCCAAGCAGGGTTAAATCAGCCCCAGCATTTT. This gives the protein CASSQAGLNQPQHF.

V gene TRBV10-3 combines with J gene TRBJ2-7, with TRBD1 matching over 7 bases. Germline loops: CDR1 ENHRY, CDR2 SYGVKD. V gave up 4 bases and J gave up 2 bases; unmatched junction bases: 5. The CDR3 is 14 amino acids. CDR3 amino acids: CAISVQGVAYEQYF. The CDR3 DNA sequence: TGTGCCATCAGTGTTCAGGGGGTTGCCTACGAGCAGTACTTC.

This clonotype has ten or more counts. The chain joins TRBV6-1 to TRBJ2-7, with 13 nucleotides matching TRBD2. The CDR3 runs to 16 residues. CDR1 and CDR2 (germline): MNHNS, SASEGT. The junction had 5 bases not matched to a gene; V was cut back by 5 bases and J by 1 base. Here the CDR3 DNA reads TGTGCCAGCAGTTCCGAGACTAGCGGGAGGTCCTACGAGCAGTACTTC. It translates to CASSSETSGRSYEQYF.

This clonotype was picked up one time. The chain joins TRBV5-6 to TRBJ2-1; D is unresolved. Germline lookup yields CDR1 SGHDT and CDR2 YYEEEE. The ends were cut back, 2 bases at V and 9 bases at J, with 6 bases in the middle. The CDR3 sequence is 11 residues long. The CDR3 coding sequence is TGTGCCAGCAGCTTCGAGCTTGAGCAGTTCTTC. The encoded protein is CASSFELEQFF.

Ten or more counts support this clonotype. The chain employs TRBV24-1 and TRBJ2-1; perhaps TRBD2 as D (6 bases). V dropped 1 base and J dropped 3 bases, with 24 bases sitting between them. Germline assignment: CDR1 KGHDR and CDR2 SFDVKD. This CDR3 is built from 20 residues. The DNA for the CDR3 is TGTGCCACCAGTGATTTTGAGCGGGTCGGAACGGGGCCCCTCTACAATGAGCAGTTCTTC. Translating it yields CATSDFERVGTGPLYNEQFF.

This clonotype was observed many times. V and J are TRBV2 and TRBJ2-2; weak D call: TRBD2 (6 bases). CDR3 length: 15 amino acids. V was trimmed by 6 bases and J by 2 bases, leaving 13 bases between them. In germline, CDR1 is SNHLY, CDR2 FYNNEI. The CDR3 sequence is CASRQGLLNTGELFF. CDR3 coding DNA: TGTGCCAGCAGGCAGGGACTCCTAAACACCGGGGAGCTGTTTTTT.

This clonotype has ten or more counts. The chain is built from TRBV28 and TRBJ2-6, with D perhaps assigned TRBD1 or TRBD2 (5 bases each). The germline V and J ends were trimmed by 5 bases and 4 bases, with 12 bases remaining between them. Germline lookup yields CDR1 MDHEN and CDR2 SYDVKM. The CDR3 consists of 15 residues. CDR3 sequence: CASSGAGAGANVLTF. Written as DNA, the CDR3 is TGTGCCAGCAGTGGAGCCGGGGCCGGGGCCAACGTCCTGACTTTC.

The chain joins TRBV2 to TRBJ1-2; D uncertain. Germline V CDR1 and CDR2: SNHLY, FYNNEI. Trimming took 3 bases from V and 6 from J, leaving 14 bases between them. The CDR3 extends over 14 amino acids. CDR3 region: CASSDEPGIHGYTF. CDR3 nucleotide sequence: TGTGCCAGCAGTGATGAACCGGGGATACATGGCTACACCTTC.